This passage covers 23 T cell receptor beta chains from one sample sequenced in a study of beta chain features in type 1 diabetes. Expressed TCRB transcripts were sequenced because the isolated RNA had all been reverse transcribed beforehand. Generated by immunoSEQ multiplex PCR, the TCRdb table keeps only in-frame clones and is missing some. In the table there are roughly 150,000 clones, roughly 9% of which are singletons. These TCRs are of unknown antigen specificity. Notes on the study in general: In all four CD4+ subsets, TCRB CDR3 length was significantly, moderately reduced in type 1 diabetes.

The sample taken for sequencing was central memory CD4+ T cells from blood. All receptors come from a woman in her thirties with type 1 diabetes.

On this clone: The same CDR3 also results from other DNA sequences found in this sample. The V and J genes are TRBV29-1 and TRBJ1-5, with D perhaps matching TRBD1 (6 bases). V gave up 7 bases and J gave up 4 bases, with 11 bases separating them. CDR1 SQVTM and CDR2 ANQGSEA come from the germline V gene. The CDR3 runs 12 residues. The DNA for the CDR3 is TGCAGCGCAGGACAGATAAATCAGCCCCAGCATTTT. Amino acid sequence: CSAGQINQPQHF.

CDR3 coding DNA: TGTGCCAGCAGCTTGGGGGACTACTATGGCTACACCTTC. It codes for CASSLGDYYGYTF. The rearrangement joins TRBV5-4 to TRBJ1-2; perhaps TRBD1 as D (5 bases). Germline assignment: CDR1 SGHNT and CDR2 YYREEE (reference sequence). V lost 0 bases and J 3 bases, leaving 6 bases between the germline ends. The CDR3 consists of 13 residues.

This CDR3 reads CASSEQGLEFYTF. The CDR3 nucleotides are TGTGCCAGCAGTGAGCAGGGGTTGGAGTTCTACACCTTC. The chain combines TRBV27 with TRBJ1-2, with D possibly TRBD1 on 6 matching bases. The CDR3 consists of 13 residues. The V gene lost 5 bases and the J gene lost 10 bases, with 17 bases spanning the gap. Germline V gives CDR1 MNHEY, CDR2 SMNVEV (reference sequence).

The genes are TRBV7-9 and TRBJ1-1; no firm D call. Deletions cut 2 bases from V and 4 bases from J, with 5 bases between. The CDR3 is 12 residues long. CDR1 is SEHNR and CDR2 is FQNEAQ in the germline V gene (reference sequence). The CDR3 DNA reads TGTGCCAGCAGCTTATGGAGCACTGAAGCTTTCTTT. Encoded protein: CASSLWSTEAFF.

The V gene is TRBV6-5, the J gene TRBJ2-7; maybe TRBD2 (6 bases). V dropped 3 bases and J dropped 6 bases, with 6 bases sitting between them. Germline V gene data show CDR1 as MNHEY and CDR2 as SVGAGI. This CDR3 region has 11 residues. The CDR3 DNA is TGTGCCAGCAGTTATAGCGGCGAGCAGTACTTC. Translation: CASSYSGEQYF.

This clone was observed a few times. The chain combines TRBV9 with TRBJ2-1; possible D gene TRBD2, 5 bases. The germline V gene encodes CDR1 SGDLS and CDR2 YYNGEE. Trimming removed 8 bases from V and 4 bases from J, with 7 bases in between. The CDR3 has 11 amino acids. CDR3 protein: CASGLYNEQFF. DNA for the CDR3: TGTGCCAGTGGACTTTACAATGAGCAGTTCTTC.

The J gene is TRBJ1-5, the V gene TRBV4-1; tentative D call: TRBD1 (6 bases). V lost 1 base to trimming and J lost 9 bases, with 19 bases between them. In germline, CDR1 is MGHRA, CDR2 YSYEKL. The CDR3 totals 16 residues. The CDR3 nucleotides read TGCGCCAGCAGCCAAGTAACAGGGTCTTTATATCGGCCCCAGCATTTT. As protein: CASSQVTGSLYRPQHF.

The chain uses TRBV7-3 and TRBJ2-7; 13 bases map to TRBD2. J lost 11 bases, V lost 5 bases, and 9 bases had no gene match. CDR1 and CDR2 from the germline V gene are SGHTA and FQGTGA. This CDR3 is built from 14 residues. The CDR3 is CASSHGTSGVRKYF. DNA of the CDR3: TGTGCCAGCAGCCACGGGACTAGCGGGGTCCGGAAGTACTTC.

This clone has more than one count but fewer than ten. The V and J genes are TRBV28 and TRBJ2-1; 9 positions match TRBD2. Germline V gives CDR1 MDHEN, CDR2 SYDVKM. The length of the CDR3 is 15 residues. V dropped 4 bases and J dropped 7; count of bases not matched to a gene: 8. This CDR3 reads CASSSTRTSANEQFF. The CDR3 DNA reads TGTGCCAGCAGTTCGACGAGGACTAGCGCGAATGAGCAGTTCTTC.

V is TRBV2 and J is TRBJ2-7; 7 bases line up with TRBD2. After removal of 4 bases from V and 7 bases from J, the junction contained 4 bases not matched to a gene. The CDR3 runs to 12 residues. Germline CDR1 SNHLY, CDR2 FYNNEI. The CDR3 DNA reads TGTGCCAGCAGTGGTCCCGGGAGGGAGCAGTACTTC. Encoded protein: CASSGPGREQYF.

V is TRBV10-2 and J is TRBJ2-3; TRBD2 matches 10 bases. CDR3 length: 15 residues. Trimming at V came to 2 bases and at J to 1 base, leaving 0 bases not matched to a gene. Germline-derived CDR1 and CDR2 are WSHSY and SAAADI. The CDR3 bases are TGCGCCAGCAGTGAGACTAGCGGGGGCACAGATACGCAGTATTTT. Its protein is CASSETSGGTDTQYF.

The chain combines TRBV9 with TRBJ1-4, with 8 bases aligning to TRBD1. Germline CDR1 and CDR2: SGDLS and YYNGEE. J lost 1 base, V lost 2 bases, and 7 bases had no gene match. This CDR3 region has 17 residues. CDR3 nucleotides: TGTGCCAGCAGCGTTGGACAGGGAGCGGTAACTAATGAAAAACTGTTTTTT. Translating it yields CASSVGQGAVTNEKLFF.

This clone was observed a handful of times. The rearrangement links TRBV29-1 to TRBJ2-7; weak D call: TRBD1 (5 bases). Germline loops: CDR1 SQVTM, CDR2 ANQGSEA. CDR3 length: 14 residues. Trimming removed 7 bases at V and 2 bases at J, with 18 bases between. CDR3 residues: CSGKEGLGAYEQYF. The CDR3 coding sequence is TGCAGCGGGAAAGAAGGGTTAGGGGCCTACGAGCAGTACTTC.

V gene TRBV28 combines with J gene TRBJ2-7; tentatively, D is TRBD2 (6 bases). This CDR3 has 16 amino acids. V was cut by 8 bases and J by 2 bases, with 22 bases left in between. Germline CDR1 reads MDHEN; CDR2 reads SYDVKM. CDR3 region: CASRIWGDGYPYEQYF. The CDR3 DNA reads TGTGCCAGCCGGATCTGGGGGGATGGGTACCCCTACGAGCAGTACTTC. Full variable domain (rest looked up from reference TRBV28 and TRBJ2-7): DVKVTQSSRYLVKRTGEKVFLECVQDMDHENMFWYRQDPGLGLRLIYFSYDVKMKEKGDIPEGYSVSREKKERFSLILESASTNQTSMYLCASRIWGDGYPYEQYFGPGTRLTVT.

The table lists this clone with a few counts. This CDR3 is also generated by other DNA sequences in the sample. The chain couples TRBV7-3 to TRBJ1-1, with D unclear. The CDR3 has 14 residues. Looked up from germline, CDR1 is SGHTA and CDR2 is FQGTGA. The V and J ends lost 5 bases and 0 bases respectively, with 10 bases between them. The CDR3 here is CASSRSGMNTEAFF. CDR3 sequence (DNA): TGTGCCAGCAGCCGATCAGGCATGAACACTGAAGCTTTCTTT.

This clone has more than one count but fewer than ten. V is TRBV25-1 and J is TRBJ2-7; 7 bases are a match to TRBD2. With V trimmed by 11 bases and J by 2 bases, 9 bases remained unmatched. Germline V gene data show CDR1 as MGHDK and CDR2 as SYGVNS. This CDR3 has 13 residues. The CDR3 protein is CAGDSGAPYEQYF. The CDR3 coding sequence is TGTGCCGGAGACAGCGGGGCCCCCTACGAGCAGTACTTC.

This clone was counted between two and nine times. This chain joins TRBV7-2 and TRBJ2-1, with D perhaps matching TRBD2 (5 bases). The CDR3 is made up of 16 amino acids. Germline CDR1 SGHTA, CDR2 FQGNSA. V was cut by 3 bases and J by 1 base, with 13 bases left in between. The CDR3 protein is CASSFSYLASYNEQFF. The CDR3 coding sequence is TGTGCCAGCAGCTTCTCTTACCTAGCATCCTACAATGAGCAGTTCTTC.

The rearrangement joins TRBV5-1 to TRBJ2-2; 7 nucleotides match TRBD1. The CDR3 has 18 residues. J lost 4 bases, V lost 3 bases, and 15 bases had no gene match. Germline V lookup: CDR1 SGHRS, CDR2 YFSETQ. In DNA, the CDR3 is TGCGCCAGCAGCTACGGTCGTACCACCGGGACAGCCACCGGGGAGCTGTTTTTT. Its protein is CASSYGRTTGTATGELFF.

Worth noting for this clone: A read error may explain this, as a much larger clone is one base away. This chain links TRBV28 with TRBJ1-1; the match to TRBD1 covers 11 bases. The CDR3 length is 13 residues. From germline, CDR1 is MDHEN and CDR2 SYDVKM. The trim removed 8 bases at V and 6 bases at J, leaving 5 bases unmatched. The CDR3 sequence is CASSRDRGAEAFF. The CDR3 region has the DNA TGTGCCAGCTCACGGGACAGGGGGGCTGAAGCTTTCTTT.

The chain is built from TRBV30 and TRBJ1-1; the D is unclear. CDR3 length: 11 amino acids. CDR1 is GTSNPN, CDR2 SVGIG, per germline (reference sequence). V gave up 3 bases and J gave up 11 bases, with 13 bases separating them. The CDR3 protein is CAWRREDVAFF. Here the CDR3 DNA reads TGTGCCTGGAGACGGGAGGATGTCGCTTTCTTT.

CDR3 loop: CASSGTGSQPQHF. CDR3 nucleotide sequence: TGTGCCAGCAGTGGGACAGGGTCTCAGCCCCAGCATTTT. This chain joins TRBV6-1 and TRBJ1-5, with 8 bases fitting TRBD1. Germline CDR1 and CDR2: MNHNS and SASEGT. V shed 4 bases, J shed 6 bases, and the junction held 2 bases outside the gene matches. This CDR3 contains 13 residues.

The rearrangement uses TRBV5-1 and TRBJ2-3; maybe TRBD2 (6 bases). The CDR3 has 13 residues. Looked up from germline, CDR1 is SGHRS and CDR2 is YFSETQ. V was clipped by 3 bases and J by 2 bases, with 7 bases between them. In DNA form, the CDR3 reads TGCGCCAGCAGCTGGGACTTCACAGATACGCAGTATTTT. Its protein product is CASSWDFTDTQYF.

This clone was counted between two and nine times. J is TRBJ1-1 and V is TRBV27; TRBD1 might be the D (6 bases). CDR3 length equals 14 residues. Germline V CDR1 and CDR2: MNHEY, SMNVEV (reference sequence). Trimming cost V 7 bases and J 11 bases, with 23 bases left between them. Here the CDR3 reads CASTDNQERGWAFF. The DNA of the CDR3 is TGTGCCAGCACCGATAACCAGGAGAGGGGGTGGGCTTTCTTT.